Each of the 2 T cell receptor beta chains below was sequenced from the same sample in a study of persistence of HIV-infected CD4 T cells. Overlapping HIV-1 Gag 15-mer peptides at 0.8 to 1 ug per peptide per mL were used. Sorting selected CD4+ T cells upregulating both CD40 ligand and CD69. Their recognized antigens are unknown. The immunoSEQ assay was version 4, run in survey mode. TCRdb's table, derived via immunoSEQ multiplex PCR, lists solely in-frame clones and lacks some. The profile shows roughly 13,000 clones, roughly 62% of them singletons. This material consisted of CD4+ T cells sorted from PBMCs after approximately 19-hour stimulation, taken from a patient who received antiretroviral therapy. The receptor source for this set is an adult man with HIV who was CMV-seropositive.

This clone was observed a few times. The J gene is TRBJ2-3, the V gene TRBV19; D possibly corresponds to TRBD2 (6 bases). Germline loops: CDR1 LNHDA, CDR2 SQIVND (reference sequence). V lost 10 bases, J lost 1 base, and 15 bases lay in between. CDR3 length: 14 amino acids. The chain's CDR3 is CATTETRGTDTQYF. The DNA for the CDR3 is TGTGCCACCACGGAGACTAGGGGCACAGATACGCAGTATTTT.

The chain uses TRBV27 and TRBJ1-4, with TRBD1 as a possible D gene (6 bases). CDR3 length: 16 amino acids. Trimming pared 6 bases from V and 1 base from J, leaving 15 bases between. Germline values: CDR1 MNHEY, CDR2 SMNVEV (reference sequence). The CDR3 nucleotides are TGTGCCAGCAGGTACAGGGCCGGCCTAACTAATGAAAAACTGTTTTTT. This translates into CASRYRAGLTNEKLFF.